The rows below give T cell receptor beta chains drawn from one sample of a study of Graves' ophthalmopathy and Graves' hyperthyroidism. MiXCR was run by TCRdb on the multiplex PCR reads, yielding one entry per CDR3 protein. The table has about 1.2 million distinct CDR3 sequences, about two fifths seen once; the top ten hold approximately 12%. The sequenced sample was peripheral blood or thyroid tissue (not recorded which). The receptors originated from an adult man with Graves' hyperthyroidism. The CDR3 runs from the conserved cysteine through the conserved F or W.

TRBV29-1,TRBJ1-4,CSVDKATNEKLFF
TRBV4-2,TRBJ2-7,CASSPTGVYEQCF
TRBV2,TRBJ1-2,CASSGGDGYTF
TRBV20-1,TRBJ1-5,CSASWTGGEPQHF
TRBV7-8,TRBJ2-7,CASSLDASGRSYEQYF
TRBV6-6,TRBJ1-5,CASRQRADQPQHF
TRBV11-2,TRBJ2-7,CASGSAPSGSYEQYF
TRBV29-1,TRBJ2-7,CSVVSAGGPNYEQYF
TRBV11-2,TRBJ2-7,CASSDVPYEQYF
TRBV29-1,TRBJ2-7,CSASTGTGSGEQYF
TRBV7-4,TRBJ1-1,CASSPPPGRGNTEAFF
TRBV20-1,TRBJ2-2,CSARFRGGSNTGELFF
TRBV20-1,TRBJ1-2,CSVETGGGPLYGYTF
TRBV5-1,TRBJ2-7,CASSYGGQPSYEQYF
TRBV19,TRBJ2-5,CASRKGLKETQYF
TRBV10-3,TRBJ1-6,CAISESGDNSPLHF
TRBV12-3/TRBV12-4,TRBJ2-5,CASSLNQQETQYF
TRBV7-9,TRBJ2-3,CASSRQSSTDTQYF
TRBV12-3/TRBV12-4,TRBJ2-5,CASSFQGAGETQYF
TRBV6-6,TRBJ2-7,CASSGLSYEQYF
TRBV20-1,TRBJ2-7,CSAGREPYEQYF
TRBV10-3,TRBJ2-7,CAISGPSTGVEQYF
TRBV20-1,TRBJ2-5,CSARVLSWETQYF
TRBV5-6,TRBJ1-1,CASSESERRMNTEAFF
TRBV7-9,TRBJ2-7,CASSPTGGQLQTYEQYF
TRBV6-5,TRBJ2-2,CASSYPTGGTGELFF
TRBV12-3/TRBV12-4,TRBJ1-6,CASSLAENSPLHF
TRBV7-6,TRBJ2-2,CASSTTRLAEGGGELFF
TRBV9,TRBJ2-5,CASSPPTGVAKKETQYF
TRBV2,TRBJ2-5,CASSERVRETQYF
TRBV13,TRBJ2-5,CASSQQGLGQETQYF
TRBV20-1,TRBJ1-1,CSARVGKGRNTEAFF
TRBV2,TRBJ2-6,CASLRSSGANVLTF
TRBV20-1,TRBJ1-5,CSAIGSGNQPQHF
TRBV14,TRBJ1-2,CASSQEGQGVYGYTF
TRBV28,TRBJ2-7,CASSLNPAYEQYF
TRBV19,TRBJ1-2,CASSISDKNYGYTF
TRBV7-2,TRBJ2-3,CASSLVGRNTDTQYF
TRBV10-1,TRBJ1-5,CASSSGAQNQPQHF
TRBV7-2,TRBJ1-3,CASSRPGHSRSGNTIYF
TRBV6-5,TRBJ1-1,CASSERGTGKLNTEAFF
TRBV7-2,TRBJ1-1,CASSSWTGGGRSDTEAFF
TRBV2,TRBJ1-5,CASNRQPRGEVGPQHF
TRBV4-3,TRBJ1-2,CASSQDGSSNYGYTF